What follows describes a single T cell receptor (beta chain). Trimming removed 4 bases at V and 0 bases at J, with 13 bases between. The germline V gene has CDR1 SGHTS and CDR2 YDEGEE. This CDR3 is 15 amino acids long. Source study methods: Reference gene primers were amplified, and this amplification served to estimate nucleated cell counts. Some clones are missing from TCRdb's copy, which holds only in-frame ones; the method was immunoSEQ multiplex PCR. V and J calls and clone size come straight from that table; D and trimming were deduced from the DNA. The sample holds around 160,000 clones, about nine tenths seen once. The entry originates in a study of blood T cell repertoires in COVID-19. Study at large: Researchers got acute and convalescent COVID-19 samples from the United States, Italy and Spain. T cells, B-cell-depleted T cells, or PBMCs provided the cDNA or gDNA that served as material.

This clonotype was obtained from a human donor in a cohort sampled during active COVID-19. The chain recombines TRBV5-8 with TRBJ1-1; no clear D gene. The material sequenced was peripheral blood. This chain's CDR3 is CASSTSEVMNTEAFF. CDR3 nucleotides: TGTGCCAGCAGCACTTCAGAGGTTATGAACACTGAAGCTTTCTTT.